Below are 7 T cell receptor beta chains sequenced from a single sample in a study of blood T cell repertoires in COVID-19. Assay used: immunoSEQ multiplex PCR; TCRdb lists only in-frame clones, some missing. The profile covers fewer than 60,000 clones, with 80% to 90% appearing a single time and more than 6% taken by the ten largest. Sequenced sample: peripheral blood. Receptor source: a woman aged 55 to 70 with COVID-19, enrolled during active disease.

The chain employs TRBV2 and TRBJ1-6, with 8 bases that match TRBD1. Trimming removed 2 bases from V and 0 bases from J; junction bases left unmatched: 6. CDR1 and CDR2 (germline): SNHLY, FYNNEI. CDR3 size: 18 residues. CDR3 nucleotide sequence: TGTGCCAGCAGTGAATGGGGACAGGCCAGCTCCTATAATTCACCCCTCCACTTT. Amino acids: CASSEWGQASSYNSPLHF.

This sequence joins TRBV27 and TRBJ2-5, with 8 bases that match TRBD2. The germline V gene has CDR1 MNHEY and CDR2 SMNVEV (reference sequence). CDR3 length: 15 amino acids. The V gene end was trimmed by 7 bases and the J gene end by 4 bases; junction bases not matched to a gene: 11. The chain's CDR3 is CASKEIGLARETQYF. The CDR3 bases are TGTGCCAGCAAAGAAATAGGACTAGCACGAGAGACCCAGTACTTC.

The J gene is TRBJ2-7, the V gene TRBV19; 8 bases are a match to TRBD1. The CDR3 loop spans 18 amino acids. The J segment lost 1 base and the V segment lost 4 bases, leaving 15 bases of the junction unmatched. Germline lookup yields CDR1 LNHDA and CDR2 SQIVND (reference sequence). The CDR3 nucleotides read TGTGCCAGTAGTACCGGGACAGGTGGGACTGTTGGTTCCTACGAGCAGTACTTC. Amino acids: CASSTGTGGTVGSYEQYF.

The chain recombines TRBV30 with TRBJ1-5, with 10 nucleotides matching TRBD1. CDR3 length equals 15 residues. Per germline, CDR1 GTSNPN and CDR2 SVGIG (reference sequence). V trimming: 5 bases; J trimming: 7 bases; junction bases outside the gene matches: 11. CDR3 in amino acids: CAWQTGTGVEQPQHF. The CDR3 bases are TGTGCCTGGCAGACCGGGACAGGGGTAGAACAGCCCCAGCATTTT.

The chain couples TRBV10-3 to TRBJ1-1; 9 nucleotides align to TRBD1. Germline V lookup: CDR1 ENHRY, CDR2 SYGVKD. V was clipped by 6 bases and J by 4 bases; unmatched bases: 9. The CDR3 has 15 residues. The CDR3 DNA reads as TGTGCCATCAGGCCCGGACAGGGGATGTTCACTGAAGCTTTCTTT. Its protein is CAIRPGQGMFTEAFF.

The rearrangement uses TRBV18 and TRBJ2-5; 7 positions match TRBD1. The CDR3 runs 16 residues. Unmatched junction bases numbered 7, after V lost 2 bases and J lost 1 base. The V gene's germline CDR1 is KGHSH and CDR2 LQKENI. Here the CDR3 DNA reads TGTGCCAGCTCACCAAAGGACAGGATCGTCCAAGAGACCCAGTACTTC. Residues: CASSPKDRIVQETQYF.

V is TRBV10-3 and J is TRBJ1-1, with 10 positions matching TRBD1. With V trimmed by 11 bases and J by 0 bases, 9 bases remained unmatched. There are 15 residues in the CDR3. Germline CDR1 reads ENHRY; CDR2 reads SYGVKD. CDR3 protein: CAAGRTGGMNTEAFF. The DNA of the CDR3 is TGTGCCGCCGGTAGGACAGGGGGAATGAACACTGAAGCTTTCTTT.